The rows below give T cell receptor beta chains drawn from one sample of a study of T cell changes during pregnancy in multiple sclerosis. The data were produced by immunoSEQ multiplex PCR, yet TCRdb's version contains in-frame clones alone and is incomplete. This repertoire shows roughly 97,000 clones, about nine tenths found once; its top ten account for 0.76%. Sample: peripheral blood, taken in the second trimester of pregnancy. The receptors were gathered from a female donor in good health, enrolled as a control in a pregnancy study. Each CDR3 is given with its conserved first and last residue. Fields, in order: J gene, clone size, V gene, D gene, CDR3 DNA, CDR3 protein. D genes are given only for firm matches. Clone size is shown for a subset of rows, as once, few, many or a class of expanded clone.

TRBJ2-3	NA	TRBV28	NA	TGTGCCAGCAAGTTTGGGGAGTGGCAGGGGCGAAATACGCAGTATTTT	CASKFGEWQGRNTQYF
TRBJ1-1	NA	TRBV6-5	TRBD1	TGTGCCAGCAGTGGGCTGACAGGGGAAATATTT	CASSGLTGEIF
TRBJ1-2	many	TRBV21-1	NA	TGTGCCAGCAGCACCCACAGGGGGCCCGACTACCATGGCTACACCTTC	CASSTHRGPDYHGYTF
TRBJ1-1	NA	TRBV28	NA	TGTGCCAGCAGCCTATCTCAGGGGAACACTGAAGCTTTCTTT	CASSLSQGNTEAFF
TRBJ1-2	once	TRBV7-9	TRBD1	TGTGCCAGCAGCTTAGTGGTCAGGGGGCGCGGAGGCTACACCTTC	CASSLVVRGRGGYTF
TRBJ2-7	NA	TRBV2	TRBD2	TGTGCCAGCAGGGTTCAGTGGGGACTAGCGGGTTTCGAGCAGTACTTC	CASRVQWGLAGFEQYF
TRBJ1-2	NA	TRBV5-1	NA	TGCGCCAGCAGCCAGGGTGGGGCCGACCACCTCTATGGCTACACCTTC	CASSQGGADHLYGYTF
TRBJ2-7	NA	TRBV30	TRBD2	TGTGCCTGGAGCCGCGGACTAGCGGGAGGGTGGGAGCAGTACTTC	CAWSRGLAGGWEQYF
TRBJ2-2	NA	TRBV9	TRBD2	TGTGCCAGCAGCGTAGGGGGGGGCACCGGGGAGCTGTTTTTT	CASSVGGGTGELFF
TRBJ2-1	NA	TRBV2	TRBD2	TGTGCCAGCAGTCCCAGAAGACTAGCGGGAGGAAGTGAGCAGTTCTTC	CASSPRRLAGGSEQFF
TRBJ2-1	NA	TRBV19	TRBD2	TGTGCCTGCACTAGCGGGAGTACGATTGAGCAGTTCTTC	CACTSGSTIEQFF
TRBJ1-4	NA	TRBV6-1	NA	TGTGCCAGCACGAGACAGGTTGCAACTAATGAAAAACTGTTTTTT	CASTRQVATNEKLFF
TRBJ1-1	once	TRBV10-3	NA	TGTGCCATCAGTGCCCCAAATACGGAGGGTACCCAACGGTCCACTGAAGCTTTCTTT	CAISAPNTEGTQRSTEAFF
TRBJ1-2	NA	TRBV30	TRBD1	TGTGCCTGGAGTCCCGCCGGGACAGGGGGCAGGGGCTACACCTTC	CAWSPAGTGGRGYTF
TRBJ2-3	NA	TRBV7-9	TRBD2	TGTGCCAGCAGCTTTAATCCGGGACTAGCGGGAGGGGCAGATACGCAGTATTTT	CASSFNPGLAGGADTQYF
TRBJ2-3	NA	TRBV9	TRBD2	TGTGCCAGCAGCACCGGGACTAGCGGTCTACCTGCAGATACGCAGTATTTT	CASSTGTSGLPADTQYF
TRBJ2-3	NA	TRBV6-5	TRBD1	TGTGCCAGCAGTTACGGACAGGGCACAGATACGCAGTATTTT	CASSYGQGTDTQYF
TRBJ1-6	few	TRBV5-1	NA	TGCGCCAGCAGCTTGGACGGGTCCCATTCACCCCTCCACTTT	CASSLDGSHSPLHF
TRBJ1-1	NA	TRBV2	NA	TGTGCCAGCAGTGAACAGGGAATGAACACTGAAGCTTTCTTT	CASSEQGMNTEAFF
TRBJ1-5	NA	TRBV4-1	TRBD1	TGCGCCAGCAGCCAGGAGGACAGGCATTATAGCAATCAGCCCCAGCATTTT	CASSQEDRHYSNQPQHF
TRBJ2-1	NA	TRBV5-4	TRBD2	TGTGCCAGCAGCGCCCAACTAGCGGGAGTGGGTGAGCAGTTCTTC	CASSAQLAGVGEQFF
TRBJ1-3	NA	TRBV7-2	NA	TGTGCCAGCAGCTTAGCGGACAGAGGCATCTCTGGAAACACCATATATTTT	CASSLADRGISGNTIYF
TRBJ1-2	NA	TRBV5-1	NA	TGCGCCAGCAGCTTTAAACAGGCCTACTATGGCTACACCTTC	CASSFKQAYYGYTF
TRBJ1-5	once	TRBV5-1	NA	TGCGCCAGCAGCTTGGCCCCAGGAAAAAATAGCAATCAGCCCCAGCATTTT	CASSLAPGKNSNQPQHF
TRBJ2-3	once	TRBV7-9	TRBD2	TGTGCCAGCAGCTTAGCTCTAGCGGACGACACAGATACGCAGTATTTT	CASSLALADDTDTQYF
TRBJ1-2	NA	TRBV25-1	NA	TGTGCCAGCAGTGAATATGGTGAAGGGGTTGGCTACACCTTC	CASSEYGEGVGYTF
TRBJ1-2	NA	TRBV5-1	TRBD1	TGCGCCAGCAGCACACGACAGGGGGACGGCTACACCTTC	CASSTRQGDGYTF
TRBJ2-5	NA	TRBV18	NA	TGTGCCAGCTCACCGCACCGATCTAGCCCACAAGAGACCCAGTACTTC	CASSPHRSSPQETQYF
TRBJ1-1	NA	TRBV10-3	NA	TGTGCCATCAGTGAGTCTATCTGGGGGGAAGCGGAAGCTTTCTTT	CAISESIWGEAEAFF
TRBJ1-4	NA	TRBV9	NA	TGTGCCAGCAGCGTAGGGACAGTTCAGCGTGAAAAACTGTTTTTT	CASSVGTVQREKLFF
TRBJ1-2	NA	TRBV6-5	TRBD1	TGTGCCAGCAGACCGGGACAGGGGAACTATGGCTACACCTTC	CASRPGQGNYGYTF
TRBJ2-1	NA	TRBV30	TRBD1	TGTGCCTGGAGTCAAGGGGGCGTTGAGCAGTTCTTC	CAWSQGGVEQFF
TRBJ2-3	NA	TRBV9	NA	TGTGCCAGCAGCGTCCCCGGGACAGATACGCAGTATTTT	CASSVPGTDTQYF
TRBJ2-1	NA	TRBV5-4	NA	TGTGCCAGCAGCTCAACAGGTGAGCAGTTCTTC	CASSSTGEQFF
TRBJ1-2	NA	TRBV6-6	NA	TGTGCCAGCAGTGCTACTAACGAGGGGGATTATGGCTACACCTTC	CASSATNEGDYGYTF
TRBJ2-1	NA	TRBV19	NA	TGTGCCAGTAGCCATGGGCGGGCCTCCTACAATGAGCAGTTCTTC	CASSHGRASYNEQFF
TRBJ1-2	NA	TRBV7-8	TRBD1	TGTGCCAGCAGCTTAATACAGGACAGGGGAGTTCTCTATGGCTACACCTTC	CASSLIQDRGVLYGYTF
TRBJ1-6	NA	TRBV7-9	NA	TGTGCCACCGCACAGGCGTATAATTCACCCCTCCACTTT	CATAQAYNSPLHF
TRBJ2-7	NA	TRBV6-5	NA	TGTGCCAGCAGCCCCCTCAGGGGCCTGTACTTC	CASSPLRGLYF
TRBJ1-3	NA	TRBV6-4	NA	TGTGCCAGCAGTGATCCACAGGGCCTCTCTGGAAACACCATATATTTT	CASSDPQGLSGNTIYF
TRBJ1-4	NA	TRBV5-4	NA	TGTGCCAGCAGCACACAGGGCTCAACTGAAAAACTGTTTTTT	CASSTQGSTEKLFF
TRBJ1-3	NA	TRBV5-1	NA	TGCGCCAGCAGCTTGACGACAGGAAACACCATATATTTT	CASSLTTGNTIYF
TRBJ1-1	NA	TRBV5-6	NA	TGTGCCAGCAGCTTGAAGGGGTTGAACACTGAAGCTTTCTTT	CASSLKGLNTEAFF
TRBJ2-3	NA	TRBV7-2	NA	TGTGCCAGCAGCGGACTGACGGATACGCAGTATTTT	CASSGLTDTQYF
TRBJ2-1	NA	TRBV2	NA	TGTGCCAGCAGTTCACAGGGAAACTGGGACAATGAGCAGTTCTTC	CASSSQGNWDNEQFF
TRBJ1-5	once	TRBV7-2	NA	TGTGCCAGCCAGGGGAGCTTAAGCAATCAGCCCCAGCATTTT	CASQGSLSNQPQHF
TRBJ1-5	NA	TRBV7-9	TRBD1	TGTGCCAGCAGCCGGACAGGGACGGTTCAGCCCCAGCATTTT	CASSRTGTVQPQHF
TRBJ1-2	NA	TRBV29-1	TRBD1	TGCAGCGTTGGACCCGGGACAGGGCTTGGCTACACCTTC	CSVGPGTGLGYTF
TRBJ2-1	NA	TRBV9	TRBD2	TGTGCCAGCAGCGGATGGGGCGGGAGCGGGAACTACAATGAGCAGTTCTTC	CASSGWGGSGNYNEQFF
TRBJ1-5	NA	TRBV18	TRBD1	TGTGCCAGCTCGCCCGGACAGGGGAAATTTCAGCCCCAGCATTTT	CASSPGQGKFQPQHF
TRBJ1-4	NA	TRBV4-3	TRBD1	TGCGCCAGCAGCCAAGTGGTCAGGGGGTGGTCAACTAATGAAAAACTGTTTTTT	CASSQVVRGWSTNEKLFF
TRBJ2-2	NA	TRBV4-1	NA	TGCGCCAGCAGCCAAGATTCGAGGGGGTACACCGGGGAGCTGTTTTTT	CASSQDSRGYTGELFF
TRBJ1-1	once	TRBV18	NA	TGTGCCAGCTCACGAGGGGGGGCGGGGGACACTGAAGCTTTCTTT	CASSRGGAGDTEAFF